This T cell receptor (beta chain) is drawn from a study of cytomegalovirus exposure and HLA in healthy donors. Whole-study findings and limits: Immune exposure data for these donors was limited to CMV serostatus.

A note on this clone: Its antigen is not identified.

Both 60 Vbeta primers and 13 Jbeta primers went into the PCR. Some clones are missing from TCRdb's copy, which holds only in-frame ones; the method was immunoSEQ multiplex PCR. The table records fewer than 100,000 clones, 60% to 80% of them present only once. The sample comprised PBMCs. This TCR came from a female donor in good health and CMV-seronegative.

The CDR3 reads CASRAGTGVTYEQYF. The DNA for the CDR3 is TGTGCCAGCAGGGCCGGGACAGGGGTGACCTACGAGCAGTACTTC. The chain is built from TRBV14 and TRBJ2-7, with 10 positions matching TRBD1. This CDR3 has 15 residues. V shed 6 bases, J shed 2 bases, and the junction held 7 bases outside the gene matches. The V gene's germline CDR1 is SGHDN and CDR2 FVKESK.